Here is one T cell receptor beta chain with its context. Per germline, CDR1 SGDLS and CDR2 YYNGEE. The CDR3 extends over 15 amino acids. The trim removed 4 bases at V and 8 bases at J, leaving 8 bases unmatched. The entry originates in a study of T-cell reconstitution after alpha-beta-depleted transplantation in children. As it was prepared, the TCRbeta library received unique molecular identifiers. Each CDR3 protein is one row after TCRdb ran MiXCR on the PCR reads. The sample gives 250,000 to 300,000 distinct CDR3 sequences, around 9.6% of which show up once; around 9.1% is in the top ten. The chain joins TRBV9 to TRBJ1-4; 10 positions match TRBD1. The sample consisted of PBMCs from the stem cell graft donor, taken from the stem cell graft. The sequence was obtained from a human donor who donated a stem cell graft to a child with SCID. The CDR3: CASSKTGTGVEKLFF. DNA for the CDR3: TGTGCCAGCAGCAAAACCGGGACAGGGGTCGAAAAACTGTTTTTT.